This TCR beta chain is from a study of Graves' ophthalmopathy and Graves' hyperthyroidism. This CDR3 has 14 residues. V was clipped by 0 bases and J by 3 bases, with 9 bases between them. Germline values: CDR1 SGHDN, CDR2 FVKESK. This clonotype was picked up many times. As the template, RNA transcripts were used to amplify TCR beta CDR3 regions. HTBI-primed first-round RT-PCR preceded second-round multiplex PCR. TCRdb redid the calling of the multiplex PCR reads with MiXCR, one entry per CDR3 protein. The repertoire holds about 410,000 distinct CDR3 sequences, with roughly 18% as singletons. Source material: peripheral blood. This chain connects TRBV14 to TRBJ2-7; D is ambiguous. This clonotype was obtained from a woman between 18 and 29 years old with Graves' ophthalmopathy. CDR3 sequence (DNA): TGTGCCAGCAGCCAAGATTTGCGACACTACGAGCAGTACTTC. Amino acids: CASSQDLRHYEQYF.